The 9 T cell receptor beta chains given below trace back to one sample, sequenced in a study of T cell responses to AZD1222 COVID-19 vaccine (dated by TCRdb to the early 2020s). The library was generated by the immunoSEQ multiplex PCR assay. TCRdb limited this immuneACCESS table to in-frame rearrangements with V and J called. A share of clones is missing; checked studies link under half to unresolved V genes, and the rest is unexplained. The sample profile shows roughly 150,000 clones; 87% of them were found once. Just over 9% of the sample goes to the ten largest clones. The label giving this sample's time point can be read as: about 28 days (+/-7) after the second vaccine dose. The sequencing here drew on peripheral blood, taken 28 days after the second AZD1222 dose. These receptors originate from an adult who received the AZD1222 COVID-19 vaccine.

The chain links TRBV6-5 to TRBJ2-7; a weak D match, TRBD2 (6 bases). In germline, CDR1 is MNHEY, CDR2 SVGAGI. CDR3 size: 14 residues. Trimming removed 6 bases at V and 0 bases at J, with 12 bases between. The CDR3 region is CASRTGGGSYEQYF. CDR3 DNA: TGTGCCAGCAGGACCGGGGGAGGCTCCTACGAGCAGTACTTC.

The chain recombines TRBV5-4 with TRBJ2-7; 7 positions agree with TRBD1. Losses at the gene ends were 0 bases for V and 2 bases for J; bases not matched to a gene: 5. The CDR3 has 15 amino acids. Germline assignment: CDR1 SGHNT and CDR2 YYREEE (reference sequence). Here the CDR3 DNA reads TGTGCCAGCAGCTTGGGGCAGGGGGTAGCCTACGAGCAGTACTTC. It specifies CASSLGQGVAYEQYF.

This clone was detected a few times. V gene TRBV12-3 or TRBV12-4 combines with J gene TRBJ1-2; D is unresolved. Trimming took off 5 bases at V and 7 bases at J, with 14 bases between the two ends. This CDR3 comprises 13 residues. CDR3 in DNA: TGTGCCAGCAGTCTATCGGGAACAAGTGGCTACACCTTC. It codes for CASSLSGTSGYTF.

This chain connects TRBV24-1 to TRBJ2-1; 8 nucleotides agree with TRBD1. Losses at the gene ends were 4 bases for V and 9 bases for J; bases not matched to a gene: 10. CDR1 is KGHDR and CDR2 is SFDVKD in the germline V gene. The CDR3 contains 15 residues. CDR3 protein: CATSDPRTGLPEQFF. The CDR3 DNA reads as TGTGCCACCAGTGACCCTAGGACAGGGCTCCCTGAGCAGTTCTTC.

The genes are TRBV28 and TRBJ2-5; TRBD2 agrees at 10 bases. Germline CDR1 is MDHEN and CDR2 is SYDVKM. The J segment lost 4 bases and the V segment lost 7 bases, leaving 12 bases of the junction unmatched. CDR3 length equals 16 residues. The CDR3 is CASTSSGRGGRETQYF. The CDR3 bases are TGTGCCAGCACTTCTAGCGGGAGAGGCGGTAGAGAGACCCAGTACTTC.

This clone turned up a few times. CDR3 region: CASSYVGRGTYNEQFF. Here the CDR3 DNA reads TGTGCCAGCAGTTACGTGGGCAGGGGCACATACAATGAGCAGTTCTTC. The chain joins TRBV6-5 to TRBJ2-1, with a weak D call TRBD1 (6 bases). Germline assignment: CDR1 MNHEY and CDR2 SVGAGI. Trimming left V 2 bases short and J 4 bases short, with 15 bases between. This CDR3 contains 16 residues.

CDR3: CASSFPRSSYNEQFF. CDR3 bases: TGTGCCAGCAGTTTCCCTCGAAGCTCCTACAATGAGCAGTTCTTC. The chain carries TRBV27 and TRBJ2-1; D remains unclear. The CDR3 is 15 amino acids. The V and J ends lost 3 bases and 0 bases respectively, with 9 bases between them. Germline V gives CDR1 MNHEY, CDR2 SMNVEV (reference sequence).

J is TRBJ2-2 and V is TRBV5-1; maybe TRBD1 (6 bases). Germline-derived CDR1 and CDR2 are SGHRS and YFSETQ. Trimming cost V 0 bases and J 4 bases, with 7 bases left between them. This CDR3 is 14 amino acids long. The DNA for the CDR3 is TGCGCCAGCAGCTTGGACAGGGCCACCGGGGAGCTGTTTTTT. Translation: CASSLDRATGELFF. The full variable domain, completed using reference TRBV5-1 and TRBJ2-2, is KAGVTQTPRYLIKTRGQQVTLSCSPISGHRSVSWYQQTPGQGLQFLFEYFSETQRNKGNFPGRFSGRQFSNSRSEMNVSTLELGDSALYLCASSLDRATGELFFGEGSRLTVL.

The genes are TRBV27 and TRBJ2-7; 13 bases agree with TRBD2. The ends lost 6 bases at V and 0 bases at J; junction bases unmatched: 8. The CDR3 spans 17 residues. The germline CDR1 and CDR2 sequences are MNHEY and SMNVEV (reference sequence). CDR3 loop: CASRTSGRALSSYEQYF. Here the CDR3 DNA reads TGTGCCAGCAGAACTAGCGGGAGGGCCCTGAGCTCCTACGAGCAGTACTTC.